The TCR beta chain described here comes from a study of Ad26.COV2.S vaccination and SARS-CoV-2 variants. At the level of the study: Into the muscle, Ad26.COV2.S was dosed once or twice, 56 days apart.

This sample's treatment: about 20 received Ad26.COV2.S at low or high dose, single or two shots; several received placebo; per-sample allocation not given. Each sample was drawn 63 days after the first injection (of vaccine or placebo). Vaccination employed an Ad26 vector expressing the Wuhan-strain SARS-CoV-2 spike. The germline gives CDR1 MNHEY, CDR2 SMNVEV (reference sequence). V was clipped by 6 bases and J by 6 bases, with 12 bases between them. This CDR3 comprises 13 residues. Points from the study as a whole: Similar non-spike TCR breadth was observed in recipients of vaccine and of placebo. Post-vaccination breadth of spike-specific CD8+ and CD4+ T cell responses was reportedly substantial.

For this clone: The antigen is not known.

Repertoires were generated with immunoSEQ multiplex PCR, while TCRdb's copy carries only in-frame clones and drops some. The sample holds about 350,000 clones, 75% to 90% seen once. The genes are TRBV27 and TRBJ2-1; D perhaps matches TRBD2 (7 bases). This clonotype was sampled from a person between 18 and 60 years old who received the Ad26.COV2.S COVID-19 vaccine or a placebo. The source material was peripheral blood, sampled in a trial of Ad26.COV2.S vaccine versus placebo. Here the CDR3 DNA reads TGTGCCAGCAGGCGGGGGACAAGCAATGAGCAGTTCTTC. As protein: CASRRGTSNEQFF.